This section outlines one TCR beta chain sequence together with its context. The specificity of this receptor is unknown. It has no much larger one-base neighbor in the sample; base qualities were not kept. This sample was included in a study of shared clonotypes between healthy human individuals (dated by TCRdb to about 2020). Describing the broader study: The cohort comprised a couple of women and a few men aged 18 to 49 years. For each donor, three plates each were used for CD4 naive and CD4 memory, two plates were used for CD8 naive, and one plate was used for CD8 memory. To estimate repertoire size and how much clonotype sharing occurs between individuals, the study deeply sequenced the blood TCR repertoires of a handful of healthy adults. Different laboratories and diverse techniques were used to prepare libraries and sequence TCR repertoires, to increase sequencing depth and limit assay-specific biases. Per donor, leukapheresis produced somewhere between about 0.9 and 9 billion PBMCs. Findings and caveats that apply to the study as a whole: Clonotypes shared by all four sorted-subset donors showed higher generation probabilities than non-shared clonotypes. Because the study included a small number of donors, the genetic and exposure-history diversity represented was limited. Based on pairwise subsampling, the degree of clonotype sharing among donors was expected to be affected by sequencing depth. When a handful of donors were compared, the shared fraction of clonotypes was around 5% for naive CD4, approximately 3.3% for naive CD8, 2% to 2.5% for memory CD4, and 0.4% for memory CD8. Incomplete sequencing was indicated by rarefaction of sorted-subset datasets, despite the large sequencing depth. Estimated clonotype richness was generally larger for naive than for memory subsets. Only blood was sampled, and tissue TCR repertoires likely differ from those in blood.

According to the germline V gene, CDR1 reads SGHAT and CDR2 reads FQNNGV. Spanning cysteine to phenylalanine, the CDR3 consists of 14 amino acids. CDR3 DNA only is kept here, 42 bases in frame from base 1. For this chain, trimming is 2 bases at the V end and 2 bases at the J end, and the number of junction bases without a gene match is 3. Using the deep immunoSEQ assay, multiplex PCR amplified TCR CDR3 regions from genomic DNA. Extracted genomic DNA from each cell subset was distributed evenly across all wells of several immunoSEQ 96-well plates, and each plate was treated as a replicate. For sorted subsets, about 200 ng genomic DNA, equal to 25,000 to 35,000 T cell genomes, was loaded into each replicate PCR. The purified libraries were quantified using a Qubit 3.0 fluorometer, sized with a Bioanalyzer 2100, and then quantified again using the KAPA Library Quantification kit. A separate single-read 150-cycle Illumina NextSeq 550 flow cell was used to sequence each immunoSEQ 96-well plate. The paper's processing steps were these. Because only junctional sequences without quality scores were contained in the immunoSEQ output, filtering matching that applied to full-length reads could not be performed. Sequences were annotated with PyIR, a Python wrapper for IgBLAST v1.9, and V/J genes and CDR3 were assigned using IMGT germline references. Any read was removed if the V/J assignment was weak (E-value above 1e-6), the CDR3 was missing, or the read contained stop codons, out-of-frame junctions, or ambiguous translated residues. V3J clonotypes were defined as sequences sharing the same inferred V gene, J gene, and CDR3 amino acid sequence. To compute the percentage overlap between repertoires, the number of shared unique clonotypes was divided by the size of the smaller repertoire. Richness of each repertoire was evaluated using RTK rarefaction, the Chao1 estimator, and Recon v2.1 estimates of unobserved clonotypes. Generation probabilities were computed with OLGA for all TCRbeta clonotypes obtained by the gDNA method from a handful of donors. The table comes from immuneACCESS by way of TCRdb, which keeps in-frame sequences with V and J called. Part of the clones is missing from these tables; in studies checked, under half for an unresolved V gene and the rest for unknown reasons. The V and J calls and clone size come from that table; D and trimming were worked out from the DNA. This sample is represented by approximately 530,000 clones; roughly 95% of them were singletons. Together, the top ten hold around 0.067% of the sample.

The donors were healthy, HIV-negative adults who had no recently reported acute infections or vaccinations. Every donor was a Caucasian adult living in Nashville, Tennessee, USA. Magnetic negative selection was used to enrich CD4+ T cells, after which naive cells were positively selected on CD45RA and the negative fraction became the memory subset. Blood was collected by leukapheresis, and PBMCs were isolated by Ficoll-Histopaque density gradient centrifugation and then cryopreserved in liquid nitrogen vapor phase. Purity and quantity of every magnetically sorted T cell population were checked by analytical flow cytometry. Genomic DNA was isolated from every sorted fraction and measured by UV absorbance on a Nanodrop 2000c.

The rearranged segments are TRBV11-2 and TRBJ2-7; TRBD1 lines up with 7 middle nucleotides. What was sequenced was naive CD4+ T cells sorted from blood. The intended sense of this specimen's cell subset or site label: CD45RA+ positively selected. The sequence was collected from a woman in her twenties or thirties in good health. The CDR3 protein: CASSLSGQAYEQYF. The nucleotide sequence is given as TGTGCCAGCAGCTTATCCGGACAGGCCTACGAGCAGTACTTC. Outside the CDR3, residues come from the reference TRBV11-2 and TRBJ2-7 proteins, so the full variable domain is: EAGVAQSPRYKIIEKRQSVAFWCNPISGHATLYWYQQILGQGPKLLIQFQNNGVVDDSQLPKDRFSAERLKGVDSTLKIQPAKLEDSAVYLCASSLSGQAYEQYFGPGTRLTVT.